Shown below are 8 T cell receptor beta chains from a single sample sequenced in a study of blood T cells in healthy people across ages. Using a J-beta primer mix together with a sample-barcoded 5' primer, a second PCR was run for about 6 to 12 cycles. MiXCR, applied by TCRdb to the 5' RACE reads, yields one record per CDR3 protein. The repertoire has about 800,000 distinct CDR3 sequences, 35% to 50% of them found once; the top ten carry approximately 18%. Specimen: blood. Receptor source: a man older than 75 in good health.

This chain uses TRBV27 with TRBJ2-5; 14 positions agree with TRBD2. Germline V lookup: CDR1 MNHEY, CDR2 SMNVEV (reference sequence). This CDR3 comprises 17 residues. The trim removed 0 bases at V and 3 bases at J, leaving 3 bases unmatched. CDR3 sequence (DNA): TGTGCCAGCAGTTTATCCCCGGGACTAGCGGGAGAAGAGACCCAGTACTTC. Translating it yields CASSLSPGLAGEETQYF.

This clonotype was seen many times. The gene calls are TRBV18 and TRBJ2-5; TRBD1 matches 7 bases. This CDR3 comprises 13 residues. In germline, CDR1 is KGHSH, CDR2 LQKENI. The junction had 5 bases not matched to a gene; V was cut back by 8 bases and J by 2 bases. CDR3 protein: CASSPGQQETQYF. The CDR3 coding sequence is TGTGCCAGCAGTCCGGGACAGCAAGAGACCCAGTACTTC.

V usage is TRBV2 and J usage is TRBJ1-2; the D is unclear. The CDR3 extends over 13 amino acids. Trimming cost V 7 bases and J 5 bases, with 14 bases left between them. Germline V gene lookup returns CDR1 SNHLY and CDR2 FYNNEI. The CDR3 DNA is TGTGCCAGCATTCTGGCGGCGGCGTATGGCTACACCTTC. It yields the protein CASILAAAYGYTF.

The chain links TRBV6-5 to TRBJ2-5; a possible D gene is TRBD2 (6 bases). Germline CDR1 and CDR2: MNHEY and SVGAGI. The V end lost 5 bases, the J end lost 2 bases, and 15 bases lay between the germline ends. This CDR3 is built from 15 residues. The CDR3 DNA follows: TGTGCCAGCAGTCCTATTAGCGGAAATCAAGAGACCCAGTACTTC. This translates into CASSPISGNQETQYF.

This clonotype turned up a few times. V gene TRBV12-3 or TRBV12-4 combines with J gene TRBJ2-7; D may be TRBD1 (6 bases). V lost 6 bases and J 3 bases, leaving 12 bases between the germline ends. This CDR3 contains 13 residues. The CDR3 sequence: CASRIRDNYEQYF. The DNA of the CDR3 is TGTGCCAGCAGGATTCGGGACAACTACGAGCAGTACTTC.

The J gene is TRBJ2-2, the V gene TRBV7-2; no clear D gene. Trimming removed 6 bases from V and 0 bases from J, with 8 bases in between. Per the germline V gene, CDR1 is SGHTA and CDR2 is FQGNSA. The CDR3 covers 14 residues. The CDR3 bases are TGTGCCAGCAGAACAACATCGAACACCGGGGAGCTGTTTTTT. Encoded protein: CASRTTSNTGELFF. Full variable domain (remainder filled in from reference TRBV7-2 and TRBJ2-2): GAGVSQSPSNKVTEKGKDVELRCDPISGHTALYWYRQSLGQGLEFLIYFQGNSAPDKSGLPSDRFSAERTGGSVSTLTIQRTQQEDSAVYLCASRTTSNTGELFFGEGSRLTVL.

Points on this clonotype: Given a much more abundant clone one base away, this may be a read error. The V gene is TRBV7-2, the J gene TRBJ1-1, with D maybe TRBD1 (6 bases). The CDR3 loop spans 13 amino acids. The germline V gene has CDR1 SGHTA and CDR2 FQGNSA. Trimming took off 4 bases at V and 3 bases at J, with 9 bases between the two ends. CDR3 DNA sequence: TGTGCCAGCAGCTGGGGGGGCTACACTGAAGCTTTCTTT. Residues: CASSWGGYTEAFF.

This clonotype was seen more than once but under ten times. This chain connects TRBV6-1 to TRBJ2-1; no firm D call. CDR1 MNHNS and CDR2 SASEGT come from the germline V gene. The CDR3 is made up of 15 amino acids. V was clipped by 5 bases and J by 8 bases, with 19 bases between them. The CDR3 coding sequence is TGTGCCAGCAGTCGATCTCAGGTTACGTTTGATGAGCAGTTCTTC. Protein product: CASSRSQVTFDEQFF.